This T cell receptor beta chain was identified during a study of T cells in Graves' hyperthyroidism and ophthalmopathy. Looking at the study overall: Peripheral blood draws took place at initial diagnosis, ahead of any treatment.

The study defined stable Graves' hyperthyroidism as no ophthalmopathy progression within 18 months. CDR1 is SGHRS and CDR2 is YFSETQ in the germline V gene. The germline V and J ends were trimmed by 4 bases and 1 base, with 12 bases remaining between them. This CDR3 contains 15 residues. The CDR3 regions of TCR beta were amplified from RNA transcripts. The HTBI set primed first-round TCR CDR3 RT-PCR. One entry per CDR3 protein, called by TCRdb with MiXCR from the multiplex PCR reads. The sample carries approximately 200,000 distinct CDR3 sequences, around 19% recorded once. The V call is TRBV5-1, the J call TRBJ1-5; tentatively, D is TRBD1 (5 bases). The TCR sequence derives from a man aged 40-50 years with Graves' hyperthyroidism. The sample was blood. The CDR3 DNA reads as TGCGCCAGCAGCATGGACACGGGGAGCAATCAGCCCCAGCATTTT. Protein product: CASSMDTGSNQPQHF.